Each of the 29 T cell receptor beta chains below was sequenced from the same sample in a study. Via MiXCR, TCRdb re-called the RT-PCR reads, giving one row per CDR3 protein. The repertoire holds fewer than 800,000 distinct CDR3 sequences, with 13% to 15% as singletons. Sequencing was performed on memory CD4+ T cells from blood. Every receptor here comes from a female donor in good health, serving as a healthy control.

This clonotype has just a few counts. The gene calls are TRBV5-1 and TRBJ2-2; the D is unclear. The CDR3 extends over 13 amino acids. V lost 7 bases and J 3 bases, leaving 10 bases between the germline ends. The germline V gene encodes CDR1 SGHRS and CDR2 YFSETQ. CDR3 loop: CASAVLDTGELFF. The CDR3 DNA sequence: TGCGCCAGCGCCGTGCTAGACACCGGGGAGCTGTTTTTT.

In this sample, this clonotype turned up a few times. The chain uses TRBV20-1 and TRBJ2-2; TRBD1 is a possible D gene (6 bases). The V and J ends lost 3 bases and 4 bases respectively, with 15 bases between them. Per germline, CDR1 DFQATT and CDR2 SNEGSKA (reference sequence). The CDR3 extends over 15 amino acids. The CDR3 nucleotides are TGCAGTGCTAGCCTGACAGGAACGGGCACCGGGGAGCTGTTTTTT. Encoded protein: CSASLTGTGTGELFF.

This clonotype came up many times. V usage is TRBV19 and J usage is TRBJ1-1; 7 bases are a match to TRBD1. V gave up 3 bases and J gave up 7 bases; unmatched junction bases: 5. Germline loops: CDR1 LNHDA, CDR2 SQIVND (reference sequence). The length of the CDR3 is 13 residues. The CDR3 DNA follows: TGTGCCAGTAGTATGACTGGACAGGATGAAGCTTTCTTT. As protein: CASSMTGQDEAFF.

CDR3 region: CASSLVPIAGGPRKQFF. The CDR3 coding sequence is TGTGCCAGCAGCTTAGTTCCTATAGCGGGAGGGCCGAGGAAACAGTTCTTC. The chain combines TRBV11-2 with TRBJ2-1; 11 bases are shared with TRBD2. The V and J ends lost 1 base and 13 bases, in that order; junction bases with no gene match: 15. Germline lookup yields CDR1 SGHAT and CDR2 FQNNGV. CDR3 size: 17 residues.

The genes are TRBV10-3 and TRBJ1-5, with D unclear. This CDR3 spans 18 amino acids. Trimming cost V 0 bases and J 0 bases, with 15 bases left between them. Germline loops: CDR1 ENHRY, CDR2 SYGVKD. This chain's CDR3 is CAISESLNIPNSNQPQHF. The DNA of the CDR3 is TGTGCCATCAGTGAGTCGCTGAACATCCCTAATAGCAATCAGCCCCAGCATTTT.

This clonotype was observed a handful of times. CDR3 sequence: CASSFWTEETQYF. CDR3 in DNA: TGTGCCAGCAGTTTTTGGACAGAAGAGACCCAGTACTTC. This chain connects TRBV12-3 or TRBV12-4 to TRBJ2-5, with D possibly matching TRBD1 (6 bases). The CDR3 spans 13 residues. The ends were cut back, 3 bases at V and 3 bases at J, with 8 bases in the middle.

This clonotype has only a few counts. The chain carries TRBV20-1 and TRBJ2-5; TRBD1 agrees at 9 bases. Germline trimming cut 4 bases from V and 5 bases from J; bases unmatched to any gene: 8. Germline CDR1 and CDR2: DFQATT and SNEGSKA (reference sequence). The CDR3 is 14 amino acids. The CDR3 sequence: CSANNRGLGETQYF. Here the CDR3 DNA reads TGCAGTGCTAACAACAGGGGGCTAGGGGAGACCCAGTACTTC.

J is TRBJ2-1 and V is TRBV11-2; D call uncertain. Trimming took off 5 bases at V and 0 bases at J, with 11 bases between the two ends. Per the germline V gene, CDR1 is SGHAT and CDR2 is FQNNGV. CDR3 length: 15 amino acids. The CDR3 DNA sequence: TGTGCCAGCAGCCCGGCTCAGAGCTCCTACAATGAGCAGTTCTTC. Amino acid sequence: CASSPAQSSYNEQFF.

Concerning this clonotype itself: Since a much larger clone is just one base distant, this may be a read error. The chain has TRBV29-1 and TRBJ2-7; D is possibly TRBD1 (6 bases). Germline V lookup: CDR1 SQVTM, CDR2 ANQGSEA. The CDR3 has 13 residues. The DNA for the CDR3 is TGCAGCGTTGGTAGGGACAACCCCTACGAGCAGTGCTTC. Its protein product is CSVGRDNPYEQCF.

The rearrangement joins TRBV28 to TRBJ2-1, with 12 bases identical to TRBD1. J lost 9 bases, V lost 2 bases, and 8 bases had no gene match. Per germline, CDR1 MDHEN and CDR2 SYDVKM. CDR3 length: 16 residues. In DNA form, the CDR3 reads TGTGCCAGCAGTTTAGGGGGGACAGGGGGCCGCGGTGAGCAGTTCTTC. Translated: CASSLGGTGGRGEQFF.

This clonotype occurred many times. The rearrangement joins TRBV7-9 to TRBJ1-4, with TRBD1 as a possible D gene (5 bases). The length of the CDR3 is 13 residues. In germline, CDR1 is SEHNR, CDR2 FQNEAQ (reference sequence). Trimming removed 5 bases from V and 7 bases from J, with 11 bases in between. The CDR3 region has the DNA TGTGCCAGCAGCCGTCAGGGCGGTGAAAAACTGTTTTTT. It yields the protein CASSRQGGEKLFF.

The J gene is TRBJ1-2, the V gene TRBV5-4; 8 bases agree with TRBD1. With V trimmed by 0 bases and J by 4 bases, 8 bases remained unmatched. The CDR3 consists of 16 residues. Germline V lookup: CDR1 SGHNT, CDR2 YYREEE (reference sequence). This CDR3 is CASSLGTGTIAYGYTF. The CDR3 DNA sequence: TGTGCCAGCAGCTTGGGGACAGGGACAATTGCCTATGGCTACACCTTC. Variable domain in full (rest from reference TRBV5-4 and TRBJ1-2): ETGVTQSPTHLIKTRGQQVTLRCSSQSGHNTVSWYQQALGQGPQFIFQYYREEENGRGNFPPRFSGLQFPNYSSELNVNALELDDSALYLCASSLGTGTIAYGYTFGSGTRLTVV.

This clonotype was detected ten times or more. CDR3 sequence (DNA): TGTGCCAGCTCCCTCAATTCGGTAGGGGGGGGGGCGGAGACGCAGTATTTT. Translating it yields CASSLNSVGGGAETQYF. V is TRBV6-6 and J is TRBJ2-3, with D maybe TRBD2 (7 bases). The CDR3 contains 17 residues. Trimming removed 8 bases at V and 9 bases at J, with 30 bases between. CDR1 MNHNY and CDR2 SVGAGI come from the germline V gene (reference sequence).

There are a few counts of this clonotype. The chain carries TRBV6-5 and TRBJ2-1; D is uncertain. Trimming left V 1 base short and J 5 bases short, with 6 bases between. The CDR3 is 13 residues long. Germline V gene data show CDR1 as MNHEY and CDR2 as SVGAGI. The DNA of the CDR3 is TGTGCCAGCAGTTACTTACAGAACAATGAGCAGTTCTTC. As protein: CASSYLQNNEQFF.

This chain links TRBV24-1 with TRBJ1-1; D is ambiguous. The V end was cut by 1 base, the J end by 8 bases, with 10 bases between. The CDR3 has 13 residues. From germline, CDR1 is KGHDR and CDR2 SFDVKD. CDR3 in DNA: TGTGCCACCAGTGATTTCGGGGAAAGCGAAGCTTTCTTT. This gives the protein CATSDFGESEAFF.

This chain uses TRBV6-2 or TRBV6-3 with TRBJ2-7, with D perhaps matching TRBD2 (5 bases). The CDR3 has 13 residues. Per germline, CDR1 MNHEY and CDR2 SVGEGT. The ends were cut back, 4 bases at V and 10 bases at J, with 17 bases in the middle. Written as DNA, the CDR3 is TGTGCCAGCAGTTTTACGGGTACTAGGGAACAGTACTTC. Translated: CASSFTGTREQYF.

V usage is TRBV4-3 and J usage is TRBJ1-1, with D possibly TRBD1 on 5 matching bases. The CDR3 is 15 amino acids. Trimming pared 4 bases from V and 11 bases from J, leaving 23 bases between. The germline V gene has CDR1 LGHNA and CDR2 YSLEER. DNA of the CDR3: TGCGCCAGCAGCCCAAGCCCCTTTGCGGGGGAAAGGGCTTTCTTT. The encoded protein is CASSPSPFAGERAFF.

This clonotype was found many times. V and J are TRBV7-3 and TRBJ1-3; D is ambiguous. V gave up 5 bases and J gave up 10 bases, with 15 bases separating them. From germline, CDR1 is SGHTA and CDR2 FQGTGA. This CDR3 has 13 residues. The CDR3 nucleotides are TGTGCCAGCAGCACAACGGAAGGCGGGACCATATATTTT. This sequence encodes CASSTTEGGTIYF.

The J gene is TRBJ1-2, the V gene TRBV29-1, with 7 bases lining up with TRBD1. Germline CDR1 and CDR2: SQVTM and ANQGSEA. The ends lost 4 bases at V and 6 bases at J; junction bases unmatched: 8. This CDR3 comprises 13 residues. The CDR3 loop reads CSVGVNRGDGYTF. For the CDR3, the DNA is TGCAGCGTTGGGGTTAACAGGGGAGATGGCTACACCTTC.

The chain links TRBV7-3 to TRBJ1-4; weak D call: TRBD1 (5 bases). The germline V gene has CDR1 SGHTA and CDR2 FQGTGA. The CDR3 consists of 15 residues. V was pared by 2 bases and J by 5 bases, with 12 bases between. The CDR3 DNA reads as TGTGCCAGCAGCTTATCCGGGGGTATCAATGAAAAACTGTTTTTT. It specifies CASSLSGGINEKLFF.

The chain uses TRBV20-1 and TRBJ2-2; either TRBD1 or TRBD2 may fit D (5 bases each). The CDR3 spans 16 residues. The germline V and J ends were trimmed by 1 base and 3 bases, with 15 bases remaining between them. CDR1 is DFQATT, CDR2 SNEGSKA, per germline (reference sequence). This chain's CDR3 is CSARVYGTPYTGELFF. The CDR3 DNA is TGCAGTGCTAGAGTATATGGGACCCCGTACACCGGGGAGCTGTTTTTT.

The chain has TRBV6-1 and TRBJ1-2; D not resolved. Trimming shortened V by 5 bases and J by 4 bases, and 8 bases separated the two germline ends. The CDR3 sequence is 12 residues long. Per germline, CDR1 MNHNS and CDR2 SASEGT. The DNA of the CDR3 is TGTGCCAGCAGTTATGACGGCTATGGCTACACCTTC. Translated: CASSYDGYGYTF.

Only a few counts were recorded for this clonotype. CDR3 residues: CASSRREGFVNEQFF. The CDR3 bases are TGCGCCAGCAGCCGCAGGGAAGGATTTGTCAATGAGCAGTTCTTC. J is TRBJ2-1 and V is TRBV4-1; tentative D call: TRBD1 (5 bases). This CDR3 has 15 amino acids. Trimming left V 4 bases short and J 6 bases short, with 16 bases between. Germline loops: CDR1 MGHRA, CDR2 YSYEKL.

This clonotype was detected a few times. This chain uses TRBV27 with TRBJ2-2; 12 bases line up with TRBD2. The germline CDR1 and CDR2 sequences are MNHEY and SMNVEV (reference sequence). This CDR3 region has 16 residues. Trimming took 2 bases from V and 6 from J; bases not matched to a gene: 4. Here the CDR3 reads CASSLQLAGGPGELFF. CDR3 nucleotide sequence: TGTGCCAGCAGTTTACAACTAGCGGGAGGACCCGGGGAGCTGTTTTTT.

This clonotype was recorded a few times. The V gene is TRBV15, the J gene TRBJ2-1; weak D call: TRBD1 (6 bases). The CDR3 length is 15 residues. Germline assignment: CDR1 LNHNV and CDR2 YYDKDF (reference sequence). Trimming took 4 bases from V and 2 from J, leaving 12 bases between them. The DNA of the CDR3 is TGTGCCACCAGCATCTTGACAGGCCCCTACAATGAGCAGTTCTTC. Translated, it gives CATSILTGPYNEQFF.

The chain has TRBV11-2 and TRBJ2-3; unclear D gene. The CDR3 contains 14 residues. The V gene lost 5 bases and the J gene lost 3 bases, with 12 bases spanning the gap. Germline-derived CDR1 and CDR2 are SGHAT and FQNNGV. The CDR3 DNA follows: TGTGCCAGCAGCCCCCAAAGGTGGACAGATACGCAGTATTTT. It specifies CASSPQRWTDTQYF.

This clonotype was detected a few times. The rearrangement uses TRBV7-2 and TRBJ2-7; D ambiguous. This CDR3 spans 16 amino acids. CDR1 and CDR2 (germline): SGHTA, FQGNSA. The germline V and J ends were trimmed by 5 bases and 0 bases, with 17 bases remaining between them. As DNA, the CDR3 is TGTGCCAGCAGCAACGACGGTCCTATAAGCTCCTACGAGCAGTACTTC. Translating it yields CASSNDGPISSYEQYF.

CDR3 region: CSALGSSYGYTF. In DNA, the CDR3 is TGCAGTGCACTAGGGAGTAGCTATGGCTACACCTTC. The chain employs TRBV20-1 and TRBJ1-2; no reliable D call. The CDR3 is 12 amino acids. Germline V lookup: CDR1 DFQATT, CDR2 SNEGSKA (reference sequence). V was shortened by 6 bases and J by 4 bases, with 12 bases between the two germline ends.

This clonotype was picked up a small number of times. The rearrangement links TRBV12-3 or TRBV12-4 to TRBJ1-2, with unresolved D. V was cut by 5 bases and J by 4 bases, with 20 bases left in between. This CDR3 spans 16 amino acids. The CDR3 DNA follows: TGTGCCAGCAGTCCAGGTCGGTCCGTGTCTCCCTATGGCTACACCTTC. Translated, it gives CASSPGRSVSPYGYTF.